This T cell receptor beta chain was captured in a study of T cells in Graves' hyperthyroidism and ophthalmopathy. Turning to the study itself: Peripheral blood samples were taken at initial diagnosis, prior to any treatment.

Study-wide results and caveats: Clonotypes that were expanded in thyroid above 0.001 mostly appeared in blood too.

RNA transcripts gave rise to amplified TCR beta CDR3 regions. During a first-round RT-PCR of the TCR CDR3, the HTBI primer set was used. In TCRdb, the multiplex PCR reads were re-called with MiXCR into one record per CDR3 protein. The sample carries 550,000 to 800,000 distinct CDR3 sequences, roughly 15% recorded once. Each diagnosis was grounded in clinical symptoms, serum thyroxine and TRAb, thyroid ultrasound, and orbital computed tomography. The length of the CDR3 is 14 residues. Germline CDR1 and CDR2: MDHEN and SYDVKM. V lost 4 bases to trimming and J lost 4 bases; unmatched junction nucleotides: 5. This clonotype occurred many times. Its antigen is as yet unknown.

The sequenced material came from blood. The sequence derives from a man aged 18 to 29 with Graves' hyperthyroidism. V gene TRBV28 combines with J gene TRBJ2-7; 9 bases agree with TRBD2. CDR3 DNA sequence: TGTGCCAGCAGTTATATAGCGGGAGAATACGAGCAGTACTTC. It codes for CASSYIAGEYEQYF.